What follows are 5 T cell receptor beta chains derived from one specimen sequenced in a study of breast tumors, draining lymph nodes, adjacent tissues. Using its own MiXCR run on the multiplex PCR reads, TCRdb lists one record per CDR3 protein. Of nearly 110,000 distinct CDR3 sequences detected, about 31% appear once; the ten largest clones hold 5.5% to 6%. Axillary draining lymph nodes of breast cancer patients supplied the node samples. The sample was axillary lymph node tissue. Receptor source: a female donor with breast cancer. Some clones in this sample may be carry-over from other donors' samples.

This clonotype was counted many times. One base away lies a much larger clone, so this may be a sequencing read error. Here the CDR3 omits its conserved ending phenylalanine or tryptophan, so a read error is the likely source. The chain is built from TRBV20-1 and TRBJ2-1; D remains ambiguous. V lost 5 bases and J lost 7, with 6 bases in between. The CDR3 has 10 amino acids. Germline loops: CDR1 DFQATT, CDR2 SNEGSKA (reference sequence). CDR3 residues: CSARKNEQFS. The CDR3 bases are TGCAGTGCTCGCAAGAATGAGCAGTTCTCC.

The chain is built from TRBV7-3 and TRBJ2-3; 9 positions match TRBD2. V dropped 4 bases and J dropped 2; count of bases not matched to a gene: 7. Germline-derived CDR1 and CDR2 are SGHTA and FQGTGA. CDR3 length: 16 amino acids. The CDR3 is CASSSVAGGPTDTQYF. CDR3 DNA sequence: TGTGCCAGCAGCTCTGTGGCGGGGGGGCCCACAGATACGCAGTATTTT.

This rearrangement joins TRBV7-9 to TRBJ2-2; D possibly corresponds to TRBD1 (5 bases). The germline gives CDR1 SEHNR, CDR2 FQNEAQ (reference sequence). The V and J ends lost 5 bases and 0 bases respectively, with 13 bases between them. The CDR3 length is 16 residues. CDR3 bases: TGTGCCAGCAGCCCCGAGGACATTGCGAACACCGGGGAGCTGTTTTTT. Translation: CASSPEDIANTGELFF.

This clonotype was seen ten or more times. This rearrangement joins TRBV20-1 to TRBJ2-1; the match to TRBD2 covers 14 bases. The ends lost 4 bases at V and 7 bases at J; junction bases unmatched: 9. There are 16 residues in the CDR3. The germline CDR1 and CDR2 sequences are DFQATT and SNEGSKA (reference sequence). CDR3 sequence: CSANEPGLAGENEQFF. The CDR3 DNA sequence: TGCAGTGCTAACGAGCCGGGACTAGCGGGAGAAAATGAGCAGTTCTTC.

The gene calls are TRBV7-9 and TRBJ2-2; TRBD2 agrees at 15 bases. The CDR3 spans 16 residues. Germline CDR1 reads SEHNR; CDR2 reads FQNEAQ (reference sequence). V trimming: 5 bases; J trimming: 6 bases; junction bases outside the gene matches: 4. The CDR3 is CASSEGLAGGAGELFF. The CDR3 nucleotides are TGTGCCAGCAGCGAGGGACTAGCGGGGGGAGCCGGGGAGCTGTTTTTT.